These T cell receptor beta chains were read from a single sample in a study of radiation and T cells in renal cell carcinoma. Data came from immunoSEQ multiplex PCR; TCRdb stores just in-frame clones and leaves some out. This table holds approximately 18,000 clones, about 60% found once. The material sequenced was tumor tissue, taken from a patient whose treatment included radiotherapy and nephrectomy. These receptors were collected from a woman between 70 and 85 years old with renal cell carcinoma. CDR3s include the opening cysteine and the closing phenylalanine or tryptophan. The D gene is left open where the match is weak. A clone size is listed for some rows: how often the clone was seen (once, few, many), or a class if it is expanded.

>TRBV28|TRBJ2-3|TRBD2|medium-sized
TGTGCCAGCAGACTATATCTAGCGGGAGAGCAGTATTTT
CASRLYLAGEQYF
>TRBV5-6|TRBJ1-2|TRBD1|NA
TGTGCCAGCACCATCAACAGGGGCAACTATGGCTACACCTTC
CASTINRGNYGYTF
>TRBV18|TRBJ1-4|NA|NA
TGTGCCAGCTCACCAGCCTTAGGGGGTAATGAAAAACTGTTTTTT
CASSPALGGNEKLFF
>TRBV2|TRBJ2-2|NA|NA
TGTGCCAGCAGTGAACAGGGCAGGGGAGCCGGGGAGCTGTTTTTT
CASSEQGRGAGELFF
>TRBV19|TRBJ1-5|TRBD1|NA
TGTGCCAGTAGTATTAAGAGGACAGGGTTTGGTCAGCCCCAGCATTTT
CASSIKRTGFGQPQHF
>TRBV13|TRBJ2-4|TRBD1|NA
TGTGCCAGCAGCACAGGACAGGGGGTCGGCAAAAACATTCAGTACTTC
CASSTGQGVGKNIQYF
>TRBV6-5|TRBJ1-2|NA|NA
TGTGCCAGCAGCGCTCGAACAGGGTTCGGCTACACCTTC
CASSARTGFGYTF
>TRBV7-8|TRBJ2-3|NA|NA
TGTGCCAGCAGCTTTCCAGGGAGCCCAGATACGCAGTATTTT
CASSFPGSPDTQYF
>TRBV11-3|TRBJ2-5|NA|NA
TGTGCCAGCAGCCGACGGATCCAAGAGACCCAGTACTTC
CASSRRIQETQYF
>TRBV7-2|TRBJ1-2|NA|NA
TGTGCCAGCAGCGCCAGACAGCGCGATGGCTACACCTTC
CASSARQRDGYTF
>TRBV19|TRBJ1-3|NA|NA
TGTGCCAGTAGTATGACGGCCGGGGGCACCATATATTTT
CASSMTAGGTIYF
>TRBV7-8|TRBJ2-5|TRBD2|NA
TGTGCCAGCAGCAGGGGACTAGCGGGGATCCAAGAGACCCAGTACTTC
CASSRGLAGIQETQYF
>TRBV30|TRBJ1-1|NA|medium-sized
TGTGCCTGGACGAGGTTTAGGAACACTGAAGCTTTCTTT
CAWTRFRNTEAFF
>TRBV6-6|TRBJ1-5|NA|few
TGTGCCAGCAGCCCCTACCTTGACATGCGCAATCAGCCCCAGCATTTT
CASSPYLDMRNQPQHF
>TRBV5-1|TRBJ1-1|NA|medium-sized
TGCGCCAGCAGCTTGGGGTCGAAGGAGACGGTAAAGACTGAAGCTTTCTTT
CASSLGSKETVKTEAFF
>TRBV4-1|TRBJ2-7|TRBD1|NA
TGCGCCAGCAGCCAGGCGGCCGGGACAGGGACCTACGAGCAGTACTTC
CASSQAAGTGTYEQYF
>TRBV5-5|TRBJ2-5|TRBD2|NA
TGTGCCAGCAGCCAAGATACTAGCGGGGGACTTTCACGGTACTTC
CASSQDTSGGLSRYF
>TRBV5-1|TRBJ2-6|NA|few
TGCGCCAGCAGCGCTACAGGGTCTGGGGCCAACGTCCTGACTTTC
CASSATGSGANVLTF
>TRBV9|TRBJ1-5|TRBD1|NA
TGTGCCAGCAGCGTGGGACAGCACTATCAGCCCCAGCATTTT
CASSVGQHYQPQHF
>TRBV6-5|TRBJ1-2|TRBD1|NA
TGTGCCAGCAGTGTCGGACAGGGATTTCGGTATGGCTACACCTTC
CASSVGQGFRYGYTF
>TRBV6-5|TRBJ1-3|NA|NA
TGTGCCAGCAGTGACAGCAGCTCTGGAAACACCATATATTTT
CASSDSSSGNTIYF
>TRBV9|TRBJ1-1|TRBD1|NA
TGTGCCAGCAGCCGAACAGGGGGCACTGAAGCTTTCTTT
CASSRTGGTEAFF
>TRBV6-5|TRBJ1-3|NA|NA
TGTGCCAGCAGTTATAGGGCAGTAATCTCTGGAAACACCATATATTTT
CASSYRAVISGNTIYF
>TRBV16|TRBJ1-2|TRBD1|NA
TGTGCCAGCAGCCCCGACAGGGGGTATGGCTACACCTTC
CASSPDRGYGYTF
>TRBV11-2|TRBJ2-2|NA|NA
TGTGCCAGCAGCCTAACAGATACCGGGGAGCTGTTTTTT
CASSLTDTGELFF
>TRBV9|TRBJ2-5|TRBD1|NA
TGTGCCAGCAGCGCCGGGACAGCAGGGACCCAGTACTTC
CASSAGTAGTQYF
>TRBV4-1|TRBJ2-7|TRBD1|NA
TGCGCCAGCAGCCAGGCGGCCGGGACAGGGACCTACGAGCAGTACTTC
CASSQAAGTGTYEQYF
>TRBV7-9|TRBJ2-7|NA|NA
TGTGCCAGCAGCTTAGTTTCGACCGCACAGGGCGGGGAGCAGTACTTC
CASSLVSTAQGGEQYF
>TRBV19|TRBJ1-2|NA|few
TGTGCCAGTAGCGACACTTGGGGGGGCTACACCTTC
CASSDTWGGYTF
>TRBV6-4|TRBJ1-1|NA|NA
TGTGCCAGCAGTGACAGGCCGAACACTGAAGCTTTCTTT
CASSDRPNTEAFF
>TRBV5-1|TRBJ1-5|NA|NA
TGCGCCAGCAGCTTGGCCGGCGGGTCAAATCAGCCCCAGCATTTT
CASSLAGGSNQPQHF
>TRBV7-9|TRBJ2-2|NA|NA
TGTGCCAGCAGCTTAGCGGGGGGGCCCACCGGGGAGCTGTTTTTT
CASSLAGGPTGELFF
>TRBV2|TRBJ1-1|NA|NA
TGTGCCAGCAGTGAGGCACGGAACACTGAAGCTTTCTTT
CASSEARNTEAFF
>TRBV10-3|TRBJ1-1|TRBD1|NA
TGTGCCATTGTAGGGGGCATGAACACTGAAGCTTTCTTT
CAIVGGMNTEAFF
>TRBV7-9|TRBJ2-2|TRBD2|NA
TGTGCCAGCAGCTTATCGGGTACCGGGACTAGGGGCACCGGGGAGCTGTTTTTT
CASSLSGTGTRGTGELFF
>TRBV5-6|TRBJ1-3|TRBD1|NA
TGTGCCAGCAGCTATGACAGGGGGCCTGGAAACACCATATATTTT
CASSYDRGPGNTIYF
>TRBV5-1|TRBJ2-3|NA|NA
TGCGCCAGCAGCTTGGAAGGGAGAAGCACAGATACGCAGTATTTT
CASSLEGRSTDTQYF
>TRBV28|TRBJ2-5|TRBD1|NA
TGTGCCAGCAGCATAAAGACAGGGCGGGAGACCCAGTACTTC
CASSIKTGRETQYF
>TRBV7-8|TRBJ1-2|TRBD1|NA
TGTGCCAGCCGCATGCTACGGGACAGCAACTATGGCTACACCTTC
CASRMLRDSNYGYTF
>TRBV6-1|TRBJ2-6|NA|NA
TGTGCCACCAAACCCTCTGGGGCCAACGTCCTGACTTTC
CATKPSGANVLTF
>TRBV30|TRBJ1-6|NA|few
TGTGCCTGTGCTTCGGGCCTTAATTCACCCCTCCACTTT
CACASGLNSPLHF
>TRBV9|TRBJ2-1|NA|NA
TGTGCCAGCAGCGTAGGGCTAGGGGACTACAATGAGCAGTTCTTC
CASSVGLGDYNEQFF
>TRBV7-2|TRBJ2-2|NA|NA
TGTGCCAGCAGCTTAGTAGAGGGCGGGGAGCTGTTTTTT
CASSLVEGGELFF
>TRBV5-1|TRBJ2-3|TRBD2|NA
TGCGCCAGCAGCCGGACTAGCGCGGGGGACTCCTCACAGTATTTT
CASSRTSAGDSSQYF
>TRBV4-2|TRBJ1-4|TRBD1|few
TGTGCCAGCAGCCAAGGAGGTGGCGGGGACAGAACTAATGAAAAACTGTTTTTT
CASSQGGGGDRTNEKLFF
>TRBV30|TRBJ2-3|NA|NA
TGTGCCTGGAGCACATCCTACACAGATACGCAGTATTTT
CAWSTSYTDTQYF
>TRBV27|TRBJ1-2|NA|NA
TGTGCCAGCAGTCCCACAGGAGGCTATGGCTACACCTTC
CASSPTGGYGYTF
>TRBV6-5|TRBJ2-3|TRBD1|NA
TGTGCCACTCGGACAGGGGCAGATACGCAGTATTTT
CATRTGADTQYF
>TRBV6-6|TRBJ1-6|TRBD1|NA
TGTGCCAGCAGTTACGTGCCAGGGGGAATGGCACCCCTCCACTTT
CASSYVPGGMAPLHF
>TRBV29-1|TRBJ1-1|NA|NA
TGCAGCGTTTCCGCAGGGATAAACACTGAAGCTTTCTTT
CSVSAGINTEAFF
>TRBV14|TRBJ2-1|NA|NA
TGTGCCAGCAGCTCTCTAAGCCAGGGAGGTAATGAGCAGTTCTTC
CASSSLSQGGNEQFF
>TRBV15|TRBJ2-5|NA|NA
TGTGCCACCAGCCGAGACTGGGGAGAGGAGACCCAGTACTTC
CATSRDWGEETQYF
>TRBV5-6|TRBJ1-5|NA|once
TGTGCCAGCAGCCTAGGAAGAGGAGGGTATAGCAATCAGCCCCAGCATTTT
CASSLGRGGYSNQPQHF